This T cell receptor (beta chain) stems from a study of shared clonotypes between healthy human individuals. It was CD45RO-negative cells, positively selected for CCR7, that made up naive CD8 cells, with terminally differentiated effector memory CD45RA+ cells excluded. Donors were Caucasian adults residing in Nashville, Tennessee, USA. Study results and limitations: Estimated clonotype richness was generally higher in naive than memory subsets. Against clonotypes common to all four donors, non-shared ones had lower generation probabilities.

Roughly 200 ng DNA, 30,000 to 35,000 T cell genomes, went into each sorted-subset replicate PCR. Profiling relied on immunoSEQ multiplex PCR, and the TCRdb table lists in-frame clones only, not all of them. The sample includes over 2,000,000 clones, 80% to 95% of them seen just once. This CDR3 is 11 amino acids long. Germline CDR1 MNHEY, CDR2 SVGAGI. The germline V and J ends were trimmed by 7 bases and 5 bases, with 8 bases remaining between them. On this clone: Its antigen is unidentified.

The gene calls are TRBV6-5 and TRBJ2-5, with D possibly TRBD1 on 5 matching bases. The receptor was derived from a man younger than 30 in good health. Some clones in this sample may be carry-over from other donors' samples. Sequencing used naive CD8+ T cells from PBMCs. In DNA, the CDR3 is TGTGCCAGCATATCAGGGGAGACCCAGTACTTC. This codes for CASISGETQYF.